The source of this T cell receptor (beta chain) is a study of cytomegalovirus exposure and HLA in healthy donors. Findings and caveats of the study: The study flagged approximately 180 TCR beta chains as cytomegalovirus-associated.

Sequenced by immunoSEQ multiplex PCR; TCRdb stores in-frame clones only, minus some. This sample has roughly 68,000 clones, with over 90% found just once. Comments on this clone: Antigen unknown.

The V end lost 5 bases, the J end lost 2 bases, and 15 bases lay between the germline ends. Germline-derived CDR1 and CDR2 are MNHEY and SVGAGI. CDR3 length: 15 amino acids. This sequence joins TRBV6-5 and TRBJ1-2, with TRBD1 as a possible D gene (5 bases). The sample was PBMCs. This clonotype originated in a woman in her late teens or twenties in good health and CMV-seropositive. This CDR3 is CASSTGRVTNYGYTF. For the CDR3, the DNA is TGTGCCAGCAGTACAGGCAGGGTAACGAACTATGGCTACACCTTC.